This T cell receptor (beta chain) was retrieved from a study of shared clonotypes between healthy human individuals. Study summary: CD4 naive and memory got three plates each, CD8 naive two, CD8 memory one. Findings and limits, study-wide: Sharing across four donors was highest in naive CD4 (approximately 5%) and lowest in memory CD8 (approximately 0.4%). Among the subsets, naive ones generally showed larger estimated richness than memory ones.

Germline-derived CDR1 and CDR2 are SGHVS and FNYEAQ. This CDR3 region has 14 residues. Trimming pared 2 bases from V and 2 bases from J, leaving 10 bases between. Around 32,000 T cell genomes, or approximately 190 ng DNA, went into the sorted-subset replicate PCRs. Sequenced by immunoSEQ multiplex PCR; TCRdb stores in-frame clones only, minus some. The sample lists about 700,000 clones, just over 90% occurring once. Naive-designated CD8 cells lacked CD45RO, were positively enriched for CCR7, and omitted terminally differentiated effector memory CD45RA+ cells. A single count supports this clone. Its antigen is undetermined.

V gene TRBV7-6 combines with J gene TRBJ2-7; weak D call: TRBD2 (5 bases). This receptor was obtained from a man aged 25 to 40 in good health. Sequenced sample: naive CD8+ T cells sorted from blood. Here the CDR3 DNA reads TGTGCCAGCAGCTTATTTCCGGGGACCTACGAGCAGTACTTC. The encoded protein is CASSLFPGTYEQYF.